The source of this TCR beta chain is a study of T cell responses to AZD1222 COVID-19 vaccine. Sequencing was performed with immunoSEQ multiplex PCR; in TCRdb, only in-frame clones are kept and a portion is missing. The profile shows more than 150,000 clones, approximately 94% of them singletons. Germline V gene lookup returns CDR1 LNHDA and CDR2 SQIVND (reference sequence). The ends were cut back, 3 bases at V and 0 bases at J, with 9 bases in the middle. This CDR3 is built from 15 residues. Study-wide points: Donors skewed white British and female; clonal diversity was possibly underestimated. Epitopes outside B.1.351 and B.1.1.7 mutated regions reportedly drew nearly half of spike TCRs.

A note on this clone: Antigen: not known.

The source material was peripheral blood, sampled 28 days after the second AZD1222 dose. The TCR sequence derives from an adult who received the AZD1222 COVID-19 vaccine. V gene TRBV19 combines with J gene TRBJ1-3; D is uncertain. The CDR3 reads CASSMHRNSGNTIYF. The DNA of the CDR3 is TGTGCCAGTAGTATGCACAGAAACTCTGGAAACACCATATATTTT.